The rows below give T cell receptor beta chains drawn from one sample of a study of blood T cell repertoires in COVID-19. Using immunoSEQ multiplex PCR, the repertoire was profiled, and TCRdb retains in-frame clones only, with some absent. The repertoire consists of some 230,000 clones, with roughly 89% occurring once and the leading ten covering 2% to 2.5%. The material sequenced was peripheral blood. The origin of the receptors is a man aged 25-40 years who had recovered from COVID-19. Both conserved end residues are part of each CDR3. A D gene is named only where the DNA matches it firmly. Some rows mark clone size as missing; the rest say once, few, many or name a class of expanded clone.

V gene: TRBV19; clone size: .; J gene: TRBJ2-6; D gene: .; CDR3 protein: CASSPRDGGSGANVLTF; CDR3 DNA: TGTGCCAGTAGCCCCCGGGACGGGGGCTCTGGGGCCAACGTCCTGACTTTC
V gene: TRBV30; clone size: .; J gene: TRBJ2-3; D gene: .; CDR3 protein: CAWEEGPRGTQYF; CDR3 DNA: TGTGCCTGGGAGGAGGGCCCGCGGGGAACGCAGTATTTT
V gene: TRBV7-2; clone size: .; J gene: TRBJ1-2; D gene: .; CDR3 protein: CASTRTREVYGYTF; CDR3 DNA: TGTGCCAGCACTCGCACACGGGAGGTCTATGGCTACACCTTC
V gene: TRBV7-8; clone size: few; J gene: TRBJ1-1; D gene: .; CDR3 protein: CASSLRVRGSSTEAFF; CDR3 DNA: TGTGCCAGCAGCTTACGCGTCCGTGGGAGTAGCACTGAAGCTTTCTTT
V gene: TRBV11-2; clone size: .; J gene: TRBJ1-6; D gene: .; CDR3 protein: CASSLRPGQRNSPLHF; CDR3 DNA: TGTGCCAGCAGCTTAAGGCCCGGACAGAGGAATTCACCCCTCCACTTT
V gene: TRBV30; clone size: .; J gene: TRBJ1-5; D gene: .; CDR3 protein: CAWSVARGDQPQHF; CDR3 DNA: TGTGCCTGGAGTGTAGCCAGGGGTGATCAGCCCCAGCATTTT
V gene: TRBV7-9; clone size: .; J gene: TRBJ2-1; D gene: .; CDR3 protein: CASSTETYNEQFF; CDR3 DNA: TGTGCCAGCAGCACGGAGACCTACAATGAGCAGTTCTTC
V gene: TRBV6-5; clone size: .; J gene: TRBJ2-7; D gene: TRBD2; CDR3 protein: CASSTRGDSYEQYF; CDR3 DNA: TGTGCCAGCAGTACCCGGGGGGACTCCTACGAGCAGTACTTC
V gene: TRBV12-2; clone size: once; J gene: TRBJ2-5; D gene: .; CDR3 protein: CASRLKRTSGGGETQYF; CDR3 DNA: TGTGCAAGTCGCTTAAAAAGGACTAGCGGGGGCGGGGAGACCCAGTACTTC
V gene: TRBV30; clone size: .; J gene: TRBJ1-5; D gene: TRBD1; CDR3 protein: CAWSGPKGGEGQPQHF; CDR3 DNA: TGTGCCTGGAGTGGTCCGAAAGGGGGCGAGGGTCAGCCCCAGCATTTT
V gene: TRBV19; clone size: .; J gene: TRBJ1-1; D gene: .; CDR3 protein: CASIMGDTNTEAFF; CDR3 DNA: TGTGCCAGTATTATGGGGGACACGAACACTGAAGCTTTCTTT
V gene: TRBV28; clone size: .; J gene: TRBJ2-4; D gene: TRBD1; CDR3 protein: CASRETGDINIQYF; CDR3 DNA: TGTGCCAGCAGAGAAACAGGGGACATAAACATTCAGTACTTC
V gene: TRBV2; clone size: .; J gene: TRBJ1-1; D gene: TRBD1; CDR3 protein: CASSQGVYTEAFF; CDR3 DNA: TGTGCCAGCAGCCAGGGGGTTTACACTGAAGCTTTCTTT
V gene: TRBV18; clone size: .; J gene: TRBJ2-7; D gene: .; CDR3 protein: CASSSRGPLSYEQYF; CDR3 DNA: TGTGCCAGCTCATCAAGGGGCCCCCTCTCCTACGAGCAGTACTTC
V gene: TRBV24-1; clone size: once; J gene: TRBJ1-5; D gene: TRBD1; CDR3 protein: CATSDLGTGDQPQHF; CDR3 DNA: TGTGCCACCAGTGACCTAGGGACAGGGGATCAGCCCCAGCATTTT
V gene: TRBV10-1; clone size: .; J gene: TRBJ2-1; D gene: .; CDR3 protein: CASSAGLQNEQFF; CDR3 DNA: TGCGCCAGCAGTGCAGGACTGCAGAATGAGCAGTTCTTC
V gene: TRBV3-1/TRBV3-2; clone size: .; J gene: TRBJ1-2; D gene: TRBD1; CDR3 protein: CASSQDTTGTANYGYTF; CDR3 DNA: TGTGCCAGCAGCCAAGATACCACCGGGACAGCCAACTATGGCTACACCTTC
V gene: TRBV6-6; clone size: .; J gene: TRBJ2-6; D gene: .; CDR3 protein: CASRYGLSGANVLTF; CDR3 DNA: TGTGCCAGCAGGTACGGACTCTCTGGGGCCAACGTCCTGACTTTC
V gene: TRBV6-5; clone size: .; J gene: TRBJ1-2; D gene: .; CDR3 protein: CASREGLYYGYTF; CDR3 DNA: TGTGCCAGCAGGGAGGGACTGTACTATGGCTACACCTTC
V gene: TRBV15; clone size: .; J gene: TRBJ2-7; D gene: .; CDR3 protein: CATSRALDRRNEQYF; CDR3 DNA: TGTGCCACCAGCAGGGCACTTGATCGGAGGAACGAGCAGTACTTC
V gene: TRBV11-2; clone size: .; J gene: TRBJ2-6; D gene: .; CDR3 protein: CASSPRVGAGGANVLTF; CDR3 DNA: TGTGCCAGCAGCCCCCGCGTAGGGGCAGGGGGGGCCAACGTCCTGACTTTC
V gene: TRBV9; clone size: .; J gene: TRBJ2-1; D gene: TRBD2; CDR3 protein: CASSVVVGGYYEQFF; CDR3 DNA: TGTGCCAGCAGCGTAGTAGTGGGGGGGTACTATGAGCAGTTCTTC
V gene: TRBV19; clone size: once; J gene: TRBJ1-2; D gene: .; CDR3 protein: CASSISPGSGYTF; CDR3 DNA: TGTGCCAGTAGTATTTCGCCCGGGTCCGGCTACACCTTC
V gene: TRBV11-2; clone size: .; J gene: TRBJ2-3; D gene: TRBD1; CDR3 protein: CASSLGGQGVTDTQYF; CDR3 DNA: TGTGCCAGCAGCTTAGGGGGACAGGGGGTAACAGATACGCAGTATTTT
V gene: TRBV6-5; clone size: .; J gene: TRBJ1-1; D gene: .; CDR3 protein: CASSYFGQHTEAFF; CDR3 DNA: TGTGCCAGCAGTTATTTTGGACAGCACACTGAAGCTTTCTTT
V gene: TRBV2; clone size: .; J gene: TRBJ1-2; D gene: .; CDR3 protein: CASREGLGYTF; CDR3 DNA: TGTGCCAGCAGGGAGGGGCTTGGCTACACCTTC
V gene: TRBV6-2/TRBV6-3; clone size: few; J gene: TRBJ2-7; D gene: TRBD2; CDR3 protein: CASSPLAGDSYEQYF; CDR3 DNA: TGTGCCAGCAGTCCACTAGCGGGGGATTCCTACGAGCAGTACTTC
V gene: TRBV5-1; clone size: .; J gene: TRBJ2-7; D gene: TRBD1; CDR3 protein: CASSSRQGSSYEQYF; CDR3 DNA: TGCGCCAGCAGCTCGCGACAGGGGAGCTCCTACGAGCAGTACTTC
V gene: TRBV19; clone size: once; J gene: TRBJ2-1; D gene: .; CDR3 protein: CASSPDFFYNEQFF; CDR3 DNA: TGTGCCAGTTCTCCGGACTTTTTCTACAATGAGCAGTTCTTC
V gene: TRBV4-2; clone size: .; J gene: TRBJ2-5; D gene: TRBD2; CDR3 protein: CASSGLADFQETQYF; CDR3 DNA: TGTGCCAGCAGCGGACTAGCGGATTTTCAAGAGACCCAGTACTTC
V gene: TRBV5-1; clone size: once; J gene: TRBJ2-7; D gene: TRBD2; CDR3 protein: CASRQRGLSYEQYF; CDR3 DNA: TGCGCCAGCAGGCAGCGGGGGCTCTCCTACGAGCAGTACTTC
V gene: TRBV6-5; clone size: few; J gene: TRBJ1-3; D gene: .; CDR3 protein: CASMRGNTIYF; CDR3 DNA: TGTGCCAGCATGCGAGGAAACACCATATATTTT
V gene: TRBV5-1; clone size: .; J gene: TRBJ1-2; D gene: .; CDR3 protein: CASSLAQGYYGYTF; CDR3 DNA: TGCGCCAGCAGCTTGGCCCAGGGATACTATGGCTACACCTTC
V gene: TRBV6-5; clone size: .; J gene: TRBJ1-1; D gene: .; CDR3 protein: CASSLPRGGNTEAFF; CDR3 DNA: TGTGCCAGCAGTCTCCCAAGGGGGGGAAACACTGAAGCTTTCTTT
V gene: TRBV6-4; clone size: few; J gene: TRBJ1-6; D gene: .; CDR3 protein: CASSDTIGQTSNSPLHF; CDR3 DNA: TGTGCCAGCAGTGACACAATCGGACAGACCTCCAATTCACCCCTCCACTTT
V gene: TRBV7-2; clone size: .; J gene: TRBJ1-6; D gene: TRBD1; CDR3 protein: CASSFDRGVSPLHF; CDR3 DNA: TGTGCCAGCAGCTTCGACAGGGGGGTTTCACCCCTCCACTTT
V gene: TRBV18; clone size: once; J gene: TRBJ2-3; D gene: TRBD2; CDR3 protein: CASSPRTRDTDTQYF; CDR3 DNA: TGTGCCAGCTCACCAAGGACTAGAGACACAGATACGCAGTATTTT
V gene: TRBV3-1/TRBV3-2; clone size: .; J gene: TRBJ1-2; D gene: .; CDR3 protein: CASSQDSRRGYGYTF; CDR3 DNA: TGTGCCAGCAGCCAAGATAGCCGCAGGGGATATGGCTACACCTTC
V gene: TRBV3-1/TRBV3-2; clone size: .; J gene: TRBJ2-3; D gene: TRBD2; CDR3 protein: CASSQDRGLAASTDTQYF; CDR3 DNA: TGTGCCAGCAGCCAAGATAGAGGACTAGCGGCTAGCACAGATACGCAGTATTTT
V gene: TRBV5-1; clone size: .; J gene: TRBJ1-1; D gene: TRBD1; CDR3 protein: CASSSEPLGGGTEAFF; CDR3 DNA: TGCGCCAGCAGCTCGGAACCACTAGGGGGCGGCACTGAAGCTTTCTTT
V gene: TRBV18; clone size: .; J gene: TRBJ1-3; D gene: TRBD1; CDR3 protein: CASSPRDRVGNTIYF; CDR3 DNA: TGTGCCAGCTCACCGCGGGACAGGGTTGGAAACACCATATATTTT
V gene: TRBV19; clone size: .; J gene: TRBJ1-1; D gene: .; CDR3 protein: CASSVIQTHYTEAFF; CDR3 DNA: TGTGCCAGTAGCGTAATACAGACCCATTACACTGAAGCTTTCTTT